This TCR beta chain is drawn from a study of T cell repertoires in cytomegalovirus infection. In the study overall: Public TCR beta signatures provided an indication of both CMV infection and a matching HLA type. Study-wide points: Summed frequency of shared TCR beta families picked out CMV carriers who also had the relevant HLA. HLA-C-restricted, CMV-specific TCR beta clonotypes were dominant ex vivo.

Notes on this clonotype: Its specificity is unknown.

TCRdb re-derived calls from the reads in MiXCR, one entry per CDR3 protein. Here the sample spans 560,000 or so distinct CDR3 sequences, approximately 16% being singletons. CDR1 is LNHDA and CDR2 is SQIVND in the germline V gene (reference sequence). CDR3 length: 13 amino acids. Between the trimmed V and J ends, which lost 3 bases and 3 bases, there was a span of 8 bases. This sequence was found in a human donor in good health (CMV status not recorded). Some clones in this sample may be carry-over from other donors' samples. This chain links TRBV19 with TRBJ1-1; D call uncertain. The sample was CD8+ T cells from PBMCs. CDR3 DNA: TGTGCCAGTAGTATTGTGCAGGACACTGAAGCTTTCTTT. Its protein is CASSIVQDTEAFF.